This TCR beta chain was recovered during a study of cytomegalovirus exposure and HLA in healthy donors (dated by TCRdb to 2017 to 2019). General notes on the study: In an earlier analysis of approximately 640 of the donors, around 300 Gb of sequence data and approximately 100 million unique TCR beta sequences from roughly 190 million T cells were reported. A later genetic analysis took genome-wide SNP genotypes for about three fifths of the 666 donors and used that subset as a discovery cohort. Because of strong linkage in the cohort, five DR-DQ haplotypes were treated as single units for association and clustering. The later analysis used no new phenotypic data to find candidate immune exposures, relying instead on TCR beta sequences and their occurrence across donors. The study aimed to test whether cataloging public T cell receptors could reveal signatures of past pathogen exposure. In a later analysis, previously published TCR beta repertoires from 670 or so donors were re-analyzed and high-resolution HLA genotyping was added so that TCR occurrence patterns could be studied. Both class I and class II loci were covered by HLA typing, at four-digit resolution. Among about 390 genotyped donors of the cohort, an average of about 240,000 unique TCR beta nucleotide sequences were sequenced per donor, roughly 20% of them non-productive. Among the roughly 410 genotyped donors, approximately 76% belonged to the genetic ancestry cluster associated with self-reported Caucasian donors. Roughly 300 gigabases of sequencing data and around 85 million unique TCR sequences made up an early release that covered fewer than 650 HLA-typed donors. Along with the roughly 700-subject first cohort, a separate validation cohort of over a hundred different subjects was used. All discovery cohort repertoires had been generated on a single sequencing platform. An earlier analysis of roughly 580 of the donors used high-throughput TCR beta sequencing to judge whether each TCR beta V gene segment behaved as functional or pseudogenic. Typing coverage varied by locus: roughly 620-640 donors for A, B, C, DRB1 and DQB1; some 520 for DQA1; approximately 570 for DPA1; approximately 470 for DPB1. Donor age, sex, ethnicity and CMV serostatus were compiled together with the repertoire data. To predict cytomegalovirus infection status, the study combined high-throughput TCR immunosequencing, statistical association of individual TCRs with disease status, and machine learning. Using immunosequencing, the study profiled T cell repertoires from around 670 subjects and related those repertoires to cytomegalovirus serostatus. Paper-wide results and their limitations: At a false discovery rate of 0.05, a later analysis linked around 17,000 TCR beta sequences to specific HLA alleles. For the cohort, immune exposure information was limited to CMV serostatus. The earlier analysis of 587 of the donors excluded approximately 17 rarely observed V segments, including chromosome 9 orphons, because counts were too low. A further reported finding was that TCR beta sequences accurately predicted the HLA-A and HLA-B alleles for most subjects in the first cohort. The authors suggested that the approach could potentially be extended to other disease states and immunological phenotypes. Some IMGT-functional V segments, including TRBV6-2 and TRBV6-3, could not be told apart with the 87-base-pair reads, so those segments were excluded. V-gene and J-gene trimming of TCR beta chains was associated with a missense DCLRE1C variant in a later genetic analysis, and the association was replicated in an independent cohort. In a later genetic analysis, fewer N-insertions in productive TCRs were reported among donors in an Asian-associated ancestry cluster than the roughly 700-donor mean. A group of highly shared sequence variants was considered likely to be a technical artifact of the sequencing pipeline. An earlier analysis of approximately 540 of the donors showed that most TCR beta V segments appeared in productive rearrangements either about 87% or about 30% of the time, which broadly matched IMGT annotations. The classifier was reported to diagnose cytomegalovirus status with high specificity and sensitivity in both the original cohort and the validation cohort. A total of roughly 160 TCR beta chains were listed by the study as associated with cytomegalovirus. A later analysis found that most CMV-associated TCR beta chains appeared HLA-restricted, with HLA associations seemingly driven largely by CMV exposure. A later analysis reported that several top co-occurrence clusters appeared linked to parvovirus B19, influenza, CMV and Epstein-Barr virus. Across donors, most TCR sequences were observed very rarely, whereas some public TCRs were present in many individuals. Presence/absence analyses assumed roughly uniform sequencing depth across donors, an assumption that may not hold. Only TCR beta chains were sequenced in this cohort, and the absence of alpha or paired-chain data limited detectable features. Correlated functional status among segregating V segments might reflect linkage disequilibrium, but an unknown experimental factor could not be ruled out. When HLA alleles, especially DR and DQ, strongly co-occurred, TCR associations were difficult to assign to individual alleles. In vitro tests confirmed that three of the cytomegalovirus-associated TCR beta chains recognize cytomegalovirus antigens. Compared with equally common non-associated chains, HLA-associated TCR beta chains in a later analysis were more clonally expanded and had lower generation probabilities. HLA typing was unavailable for some donors at each locus, so association tests used only the typed subset. According to a later analysis, TCR association rates differed among HLA loci, with DRB1 alleles showing the most associated TCRs and HLA-C alleles showing the fewest.

In total, approximately 610 healthy bone marrow donors made up the cohort. Cohort members were all nominally healthy when sampled, although unrecorded immune exposures were likely present. Of the 650 to 700 cohort members, approximately 280 had positive CMV serostatus and 350 to 450 had negative CMV serostatus, and CMV serostatus was not recorded for the donor. Every donor gave a peripheral blood sample, and the peripheral blood mononuclear cells from that sample were used for TCR beta sequencing. Genomic DNA was extracted from the blood cell samples with the Qiagen DNeasy Blood Extraction Kit. On this clone itself: What antigen it recognizes has not been identified.

Preparation of the library involved the immunoSEQ multiplex PCR assay. For the multiplex PCR, a mixture combining 60 forward primers for TCR Vbeta segments and 13 reverse primers for TCR Jbeta segments was used. Amplification of the CDR3 region of rearranged TCR beta genes was performed with a multiplex PCR assay on genomic DNA. On the Illumina HiSeq System, the amplified TCR beta libraries were sequenced as 87-base-pair reads. The original methods were these. A later analysis counted about 80 million unique TCR beta chains across the 666 repertoires, and roughly 9.9 million of these chains were shared by at least two donors. To remove PCR and sequencing errors, raw reads were error-corrected and collapsed into unique sequences using a nearest-neighbor algorithm that merged closely related sequences. CDR3 sequences were aligned to IMGT reference sequences to assign V, D and J gene segments. For a sequence to be retained, a match of at least six nucleotides to both a V gene segment and a J gene segment was required. Rearrangements were classified as productive when the CDR3 lacked stop codons and remained in frame with V and J, and all other rearrangements were classified as non-productive. CDR3 was defined by IMGT convention, running from the second conserved V-encoded cysteine to the conserved J-encoded phenylalanine. The earlier analysis of 587 of the donors excluded sequences that lacked an unambiguous match to a single V gene segment. In an earlier analysis of approximately 590 of the donors, V segments were called functional above 56.7% productive rearrangements and were called segregating when the between-donor standard deviation exceeded 5%. A statistical classification framework was developed to diagnose cytomegalovirus status using the catalog of TCR beta chain sequences. A later analysis assigned V and J genes by comparing TCR nucleotide sequences with IMGT/GENE-DB human TR gene sequences. The TCRdist pipeline was used in a later analysis to assign CDR3 sequences and most-parsimonious VDJ recombination scenarios. In a later analysis, each TCR beta chain was defined by its CDR3 amino acid sequence together with its V-gene family, and reads without a unique V-gene family were excluded. A later analysis removed several hundred highly shared, low-generation-probability nucleotide sequences to deal with suspected cross-contamination and a sequencing artifact. In a later analysis, a clonal expansion index was calculated for each public chain from normalized within-repertoire ranks of inferred template counts. In a later analysis, generation probabilities were computed using a VDJ recombination model fitted to out-of-frame rearrangements, and the results were checked against IGoR. Hypergeometric tests were used in a later analysis to score TCR-TCR, TCR-HLA and TCR-CMV co-occurrence, with a repertoire-size bias correction applied to the TCR pairs. False discovery rates were estimated in a later analysis by permuting HLA or CMV assignments 20 times. In a later analysis, co-occurring TCRs were grouped using DBSCAN, with TCRdist sequence similarity added in when clustering inside HLA-allele-positive subsets. Repertoires with fewer than 30,000 or more than 120,000 public chains were left out of co-occurrence clustering, as were about 5 repertoires with anomalous nucleotide sharing. TCRdb limited this immuneACCESS table to in-frame rearrangements with V and J called. A share of clones is missing; checked studies link under half to unresolved V genes, and the rest is unexplained. From that table come the V and J calls and clone size; the DNA was used to work out D and trimming. The sample table on file contains tens of thousands of clones. 5.9% of the sample lies in the top ten.

Based on the germline V gene (reference sequence), the CDR1 and CDR2 sequences are SEHNR and FQNEAQ. A distance of 21 bases separates the germline ends of V and J, which lose 4 bases and 8 bases respectively. From cysteine to phenylalanine, the CDR3 is 16 amino acids long. The entry retains the CDR3 DNA only, 48 bases that are in frame from base 1. This clonotype originated in a human donor in good health. Sequencing was carried out using PBMCs. The chain was built from TRBV7-9 and TRBJ2-1, with TRBD2 as a weak D call on 7 bases. The DNA is as follows: TGTGCCAGCAGCTCCACGGTTGGGGGGGCTGTACATGAGCAGTTCTTC. Its protein reads: CASSSTVGGAVHEQFF.